A selection of T cell receptor beta chains follows, all from one sample in a study of early T cells in non-severe SARS-CoV-2 infection. MiXCR, run by TCRdb on the 5' RACE reads, gives a single entry per CDR3 protein. The sample holds just over 80,000 distinct CDR3 sequences, roughly 13% seen once. The sequenced sample was whole blood. Receptor source: an adult who was a healthcare worker with PCR-confirmed SARS-CoV-2 infection or an uninfected control (not recorded which). Both conserved end residues are part of each CDR3. Each record gives: D gene, clone size, J gene, V gene, CDR3 protein, CDR3 DNA. The D gene is left open where the match is weak. For some rows the clone size is stated as once, few or many, or as a class when expanded; others skip it.

d_gene: NA
abundance: few
j_gene: TRBJ2-1
v_gene: TRBV20-1
CDR3aa: CSVLTGVFVNEQFF
CDR3nt: TGCAGTGTTTTGACAGGAGTTTTTGTAAATGAGCAGTTCTTC

d_gene: NA
abundance: few
j_gene: TRBJ2-2
v_gene: TRBV27
CDR3aa: CASAPRGIANTGELFF
CDR3nt: TGTGCCAGCGCCCCTAGGGGCATCGCGAACACCGGGGAGCTGTTTTTT

d_gene: NA
abundance: NA
j_gene: TRBJ1-4
v_gene: TRBV5-6
CDR3aa: CASSPGEKLFF
CDR3nt: TGTGCCAGCAGCCCCGGTGAAAAACTGTTTTTT

d_gene: NA
abundance: many
j_gene: TRBJ2-1
v_gene: TRBV5-1
CDR3aa: CASSLVGATGNEQFF
CDR3nt: TGCGCCAGCAGCTTGGTGGGGGCAACGGGGAATGAGCAGTTCTTC

d_gene: NA
abundance: many
j_gene: TRBJ1-4
v_gene: TRBV9
CDR3aa: CASSPSGTNEKLFF
CDR3nt: TGTGCCAGCAGCCCCTCCGGCACCAATGAAAAACTGTTTTTT

d_gene: NA
abundance: few
j_gene: TRBJ2-1
v_gene: TRBV11-2
CDR3aa: CASSYLTRRTQFF
CDR3nt: TGTGCCAGCAGCTACCTGACCCGACGAACGCAGTTCTTC

d_gene: NA
abundance: NA
j_gene: TRBJ2-3
v_gene: TRBV12-3/TRBV12-4
CDR3aa: CASRSGSITDTQYF
CDR3nt: TGTGCCAGCAGAAGCGGCTCGATCACAGATACGCAGTATTTT

d_gene: NA
abundance: many
j_gene: TRBJ1-5
v_gene: TRBV6-6
CDR3aa: CASSTPRGSNSNQPQHF
CDR3nt: TGTGCCAGCAGTACCCCCAGGGGTTCAAATAGCAATCAGCCCCAGCATTTT

d_gene: NA
abundance: many
j_gene: TRBJ2-7
v_gene: TRBV12-3/TRBV12-4
CDR3aa: CASSLENYEQYF
CDR3nt: TGTGCCAGCAGTTTAGAGAACTACGAGCAGTACTTC

d_gene: NA
abundance: many
j_gene: TRBJ1-1
v_gene: TRBV4-3
CDR3aa: CASSQDGGTTEAFF
CDR3nt: TGCGCCAGCAGCCAAGATGGGGGTACCACTGAAGCTTTCTTT

d_gene: NA
abundance: NA
j_gene: TRBJ1-1
v_gene: TRBV12-2
CDR3aa: CASRPRPNTEAFF
CDR3nt: TGTGCAAGTCGCCCCAGACCGAACACTGAAGCTTTCTTT

d_gene: TRBD2
abundance: many
j_gene: TRBJ2-7
v_gene: TRBV20-1
CDR3aa: CSATPGLALYEQYF
CDR3nt: TGCAGTGCTACGCCGGGACTAGCGCTATACGAGCAGTACTTC

d_gene: NA
abundance: NA
j_gene: TRBJ1-1
v_gene: TRBV7-9
CDR3aa: CVSSLSGGYTEAFF
CDR3nt: TGTGTCAGCAGCCTATCCGGGGGCTACACTGAAGCTTTCTTT

d_gene: TRBD2
abundance: many
j_gene: TRBJ2-1
v_gene: TRBV6-4
CDR3aa: CASSSLAGGNEQFF
CDR3nt: TGTGCCAGCAGTAGTCTAGCGGGTGGAAATGAGCAGTTCTTC

d_gene: NA
abundance: NA
j_gene: TRBJ2-3
v_gene: TRBV5-6
CDR3aa: CASSLGAGTDTQYF
CDR3nt: TGTGCCAGCAGCTTGGGGGCTGGCACAGATACGCAGTATTTT

d_gene: NA
abundance: many
j_gene: TRBJ1-2
v_gene: TRBV29-1
CDR3aa: CSVAPGTYGYTF
CDR3nt: TGCAGCGTTGCCCCGGGGACCTATGGCTACACCTTC

d_gene: NA
abundance: many
j_gene: TRBJ2-5
v_gene: TRBV6-2/TRBV6-3
CDR3aa: CASSYGDFLSSQETQYF
CDR3nt: TGTGCCAGCAGTTATGGCGACTTCCTTAGCAGTCAAGAGACCCAGTACTTC

d_gene: NA
abundance: many
j_gene: TRBJ2-2
v_gene: TRBV27
CDR3aa: CASSLAGVSTGELFF
CDR3nt: TGTGCCAGCAGTTTGGCCGGGGTTTCGACCGGGGAGCTGTTTTTT

d_gene: TRBD1
abundance: few
j_gene: TRBJ2-7
v_gene: TRBV10-3
CDR3aa: CAISNRDRTYEQYF
CDR3nt: TGTGCCATCAGTAACCGGGACAGGACCTACGAGCAGTACTTC

d_gene: NA
abundance: NA
j_gene: TRBJ1-5
v_gene: TRBV30
CDR3aa: CAWSWGAGTKNQPQHF
CDR3nt: TGTGCCTGGAGTTGGGGGGCCGGGACAAAAAATCAGCCCCAGCATTTT

d_gene: NA
abundance: few
j_gene: TRBJ1-1
v_gene: TRBV20-1
CDR3aa: CSARRQAMNTEAFF
CDR3nt: TGCAGTGCTAGGAGACAGGCAATGAACACTGAAGCTTTCTTT

d_gene: NA
abundance: many
j_gene: TRBJ1-2
v_gene: TRBV29-1
CDR3aa: CSVYPDDRSYGYTF
CDR3nt: TGCAGCGTTTACCCGGACGATCGGAGCTATGGCTACACCTTC

d_gene: TRBD2
abundance: many
j_gene: TRBJ2-1
v_gene: TRBV20-1
CDR3aa: CSARDPGTSVRYSYNEQFF
CDR3nt: TGCAGTGCTAGAGATCCCGGGACTAGCGTGAGGTACTCCTACAATGAGCAGTTCTTC

d_gene: TRBD1
abundance: many
j_gene: TRBJ2-7
v_gene: TRBV7-6
CDR3aa: CASSLATGAFHEQYF
CDR3nt: TGTGCCAGCAGCTTAGCGACAGGGGCCTTTCACGAGCAGTACTTC

d_gene: NA
abundance: few
j_gene: TRBJ2-3
v_gene: TRBV7-2
CDR3aa: CASSLVLNTQYF
CDR3nt: TGTGCCAGCAGCTTAGTGTTGAATACGCAGTATTTT

d_gene: NA
abundance: NA
j_gene: TRBJ1-1
v_gene: TRBV6-6
CDR3aa: CASSYDTEAFF
CDR3nt: TGTGCCAGCAGTTACGACACTGAAGCTTTCTTT

d_gene: TRBD2
abundance: NA
j_gene: TRBJ2-3
v_gene: TRBV7-2
CDR3aa: CASSPSGGADTQYF
CDR3nt: TGTGCCAGCAGCCCCAGCGGGGGGGCGGATACGCAGTATTTT

d_gene: NA
abundance: few
j_gene: TRBJ2-5
v_gene: TRBV6-5
CDR3aa: CASSRGPEETQYF
CDR3nt: TGTGCCAGCAGTCGAGGCCCGGAGGAGACCCAGTACTTC

d_gene: NA
abundance: few
j_gene: TRBJ1-6
v_gene: TRBV11-2
CDR3aa: CASSLGAPNSPLHF
CDR3nt: TGTGCCAGCAGCTTAGGGGCGCCCAATTCACCCCTCCACTTT

d_gene: NA
abundance: many
j_gene: TRBJ2-7
v_gene: TRBV11-2
CDR3aa: CASSPGRTNYEQYF
CDR3nt: TGTGCCAGCAGCCCGGGACGGACTAACTACGAGCAGTACTTC

d_gene: TRBD1
abundance: NA
j_gene: TRBJ2-1
v_gene: TRBV6-5
CDR3aa: CASSPLTGSPYNEQFF
CDR3nt: TGTGCCAGCAGTCCCTTGACAGGGTCCCCCTACAATGAGCAGTTCTTC

d_gene: NA
abundance: few
j_gene: TRBJ2-2
v_gene: TRBV6-1
CDR3aa: CASTFVPGELFF
CDR3nt: TGTGCCAGCACTTTCGTCCCCGGGGAGCTGTTTTTT

d_gene: NA
abundance: many
j_gene: TRBJ2-5
v_gene: TRBV5-1
CDR3aa: CASSRDRTAGETQYF
CDR3nt: TGCGCCAGCAGCCGGGACCGGACTGCCGGGGAGACCCAGTACTTC

d_gene: NA
abundance: NA
j_gene: TRBJ1-2
v_gene: TRBV6-1
CDR3aa: CASRYRSYTF
CDR3nt: TGTGCCAGCCGATACCGAAGCTACACCTTC

d_gene: TRBD1
abundance: many
j_gene: TRBJ2-1
v_gene: TRBV20-1
CDR3aa: CSAPKTGDHNEQFF
CDR3nt: TGCAGTGCTCCAAAGACAGGGGATCACAATGAGCAGTTCTTC

d_gene: NA
abundance: few
j_gene: TRBJ1-5
v_gene: TRBV6-1
CDR3aa: CASTPGASGNQPQHF
CDR3nt: TGTGCCAGCACCCCAGGGGCTTCGGGAAATCAGCCCCAGCATTTT

d_gene: NA
abundance: many
j_gene: TRBJ1-2
v_gene: TRBV4-3
CDR3aa: CASSQEMAGARQGYTF
CDR3nt: TGCGCCAGCAGCCAAGAAATGGCGGGGGCCCGGCAGGGCTACACCTTC

d_gene: NA
abundance: NA
j_gene: TRBJ2-4
v_gene: TRBV15
CDR3aa: CATGDGERTLAKNIQYF
CDR3nt: TGTGCCACCGGGGACGGGGAGCGAACCTTAGCCAAAAACATTCAGTACTTC

d_gene: TRBD2
abundance: many
j_gene: TRBJ2-1
v_gene: TRBV6-2/TRBV6-3
CDR3aa: CASSYRVGGFDNEQFF
CDR3nt: TGTGCCAGCAGTTACCGCGTGGGGGGGTTCGACAATGAGCAGTTCTTC

d_gene: TRBD1
abundance: NA
j_gene: TRBJ1-2
v_gene: TRBV6-6
CDR3aa: CASSYSGQPGYGYTF
CDR3nt: TGTGCCAGCAGTTATTCGGGACAGCCCGGCTATGGCTACACCTTC

d_gene: NA
abundance: many
j_gene: TRBJ1-5
v_gene: TRBV5-1
CDR3aa: CASSLMGPGQPQHF
CDR3nt: TGCGCCAGCAGCTTGATGGGGCCGGGGCAGCCCCAGCATTTT

d_gene: NA
abundance: NA
j_gene: TRBJ1-1
v_gene: TRBV6-5
CDR3aa: CASSPILQGAWNTEAFF
CDR3nt: TGTGCCAGCAGCCCCATCCTTCAAGGGGCCTGGAACACTGAAGCTTTCTTT

d_gene: NA
abundance: many
j_gene: TRBJ1-5
v_gene: TRBV5-6
CDR3aa: CASSLDRQGQPQHF
CDR3nt: TGTGCCAGCAGCTTGGACAGGCAGGGGCAGCCCCAGCATTTT

d_gene: NA
abundance: many
j_gene: TRBJ2-3
v_gene: TRBV29-1
CDR3aa: CSVETMSTDTQYF
CDR3nt: TGCAGCGTTGAAACTATGAGCACAGATACGCAGTATTTT

d_gene: NA
abundance: NA
j_gene: TRBJ1-6
v_gene: TRBV7-9
CDR3aa: CASSPTGRGSPLHF
CDR3nt: TGTGCCAGCAGCCCGACGGGCCGAGGATCACCCCTCCACTTT

d_gene: NA
abundance: many
j_gene: TRBJ2-1
v_gene: TRBV6-2/TRBV6-3
CDR3aa: CASSYALGYNEQFF
CDR3nt: TGTGCCAGCAGTTACGCCCTAGGATACAATGAGCAGTTCTTC

d_gene: NA
abundance: few
j_gene: TRBJ2-3
v_gene: TRBV4-3
CDR3aa: CASSGGRTDTQYF
CDR3nt: TGCGCCAGCAGCGGGGGGCGGACAGATACGCAGTATTTT

d_gene: NA
abundance: few
j_gene: TRBJ1-2
v_gene: TRBV6-2/TRBV6-3
CDR3aa: CASSYSTSGYTF
CDR3nt: TGTGCCAGCAGTTACTCGACGAGTGGCTACACCTTC

d_gene: NA
abundance: many
j_gene: TRBJ2-1
v_gene: TRBV4-3
CDR3aa: CASSHEVGEQFF
CDR3nt: TGCGCCAGCAGCCACGAGGTCGGTGAGCAGTTCTTC

d_gene: NA
abundance: NA
j_gene: TRBJ2-6
v_gene: TRBV12-3/TRBV12-4
CDR3aa: CASTPAGAGANVLTF
CDR3nt: TGTGCCAGCACCCCTGCAGGGGCGGGGGCCAACGTCCTGACTTTC

d_gene: NA
abundance: NA
j_gene: TRBJ2-1
v_gene: TRBV5-6
CDR3aa: CASSLERTEQFF
CDR3nt: TGTGCCAGCAGCTTGGAAAGGACAGAGCAGTTCTTC

d_gene: NA
abundance: few
j_gene: TRBJ2-7
v_gene: TRBV7-9
CDR3aa: CASSLAGVLASYEQYF
CDR3nt: TGTGCCAGCAGCTTAGCGGGCGTGCTAGCGTCCTACGAGCAGTACTTC

d_gene: NA
abundance: many
j_gene: TRBJ1-6
v_gene: TRBV6-4
CDR3aa: CASATGPDNSPLHF
CDR3nt: TGTGCCAGCGCTACCGGGCCAGATAATTCACCCCTCCACTTT

d_gene: NA
abundance: NA
j_gene: TRBJ2-5
v_gene: TRBV9
CDR3aa: CASSETVWGETQYF
CDR3nt: TGTGCCAGCAGCGAGACAGTTTGGGGGGAGACCCAGTACTTC

d_gene: NA
abundance: many
j_gene: TRBJ2-1
v_gene: TRBV3-1
CDR3aa: CASSQLRLDVSYNEQFF
CDR3nt: TGTGCCAGCAGCCAACTGAGACTAGATGTCTCCTACAATGAGCAGTTCTTC